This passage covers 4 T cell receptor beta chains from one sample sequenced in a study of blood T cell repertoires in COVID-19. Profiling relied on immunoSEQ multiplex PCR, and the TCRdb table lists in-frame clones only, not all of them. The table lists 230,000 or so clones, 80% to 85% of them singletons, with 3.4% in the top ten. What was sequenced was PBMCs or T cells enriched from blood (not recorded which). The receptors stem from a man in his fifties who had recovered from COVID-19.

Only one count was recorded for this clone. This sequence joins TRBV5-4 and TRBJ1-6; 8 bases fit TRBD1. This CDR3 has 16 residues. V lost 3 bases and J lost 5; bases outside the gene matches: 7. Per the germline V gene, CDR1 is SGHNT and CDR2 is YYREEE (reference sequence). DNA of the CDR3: TGTGCCAGCAGCTCAAACAGGGGGGGCGATAATTCACCCCTCCACTTT. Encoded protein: CASSSNRGGDNSPLHF.

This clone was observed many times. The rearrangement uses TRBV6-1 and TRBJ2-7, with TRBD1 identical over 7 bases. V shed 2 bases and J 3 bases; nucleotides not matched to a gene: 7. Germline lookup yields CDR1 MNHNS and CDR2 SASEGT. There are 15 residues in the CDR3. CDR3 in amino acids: CASSERRDSLYEQYF. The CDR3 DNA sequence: TGTGCCAGCAGTGAACGCCGGGACAGCCTCTACGAGCAGTACTTC.

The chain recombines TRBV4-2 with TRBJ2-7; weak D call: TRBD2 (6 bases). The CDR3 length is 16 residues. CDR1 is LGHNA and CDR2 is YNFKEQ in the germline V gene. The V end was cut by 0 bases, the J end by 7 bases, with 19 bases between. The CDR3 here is CASSQDLGLSLGEQYF. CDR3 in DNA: TGTGCCAGCAGCCAAGATCTGGGACTTTCCCTGGGGGAGCAGTACTTC.

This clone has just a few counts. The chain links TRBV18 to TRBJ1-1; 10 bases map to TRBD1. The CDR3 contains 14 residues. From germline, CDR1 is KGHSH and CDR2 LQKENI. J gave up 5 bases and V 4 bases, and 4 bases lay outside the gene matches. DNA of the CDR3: TGTGCCAGCTCACAGACAGGGGGCGAAACTGAAGCTTTCTTT. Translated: CASSQTGGETEAFF.